This entry describes one T cell receptor (beta chain). The V end was cut by 11 bases, the J end by 6 bases, with 20 bases between. CDR1 and CDR2 (germline): ENHRY, SYGVKD. The CDR3 is 13 amino acids. Individuals aged about 18 to 100 years were recruited from 20 to 25 US areas. In the study's own analysis: Using reference gene primer amplification, nucleated cell counts were estimated. The assay was immunoSEQ multiplex PCR, and TCRdb's table has in-frame clones only and misses some. V and J calls and clone size are given by that table; D and trimming were obtained from the DNA. The sample lists about 150,000 clones; about 81% were seen once. This record belongs to a study of blood T cell repertoires in COVID-19.

This chain joins TRBV10-3 and TRBJ2-7; D not resolved. This receptor was taken from a man in his forties or fifties who had recovered from COVID-19. Sequenced input: PBMCs or T cells enriched from blood (not recorded which). DNA of the CDR3: TGTGCCTCCGGCGATCTAAACTCGGGCGAGCAGTACTTC. The encoded protein is CASGDLNSGEQYF.